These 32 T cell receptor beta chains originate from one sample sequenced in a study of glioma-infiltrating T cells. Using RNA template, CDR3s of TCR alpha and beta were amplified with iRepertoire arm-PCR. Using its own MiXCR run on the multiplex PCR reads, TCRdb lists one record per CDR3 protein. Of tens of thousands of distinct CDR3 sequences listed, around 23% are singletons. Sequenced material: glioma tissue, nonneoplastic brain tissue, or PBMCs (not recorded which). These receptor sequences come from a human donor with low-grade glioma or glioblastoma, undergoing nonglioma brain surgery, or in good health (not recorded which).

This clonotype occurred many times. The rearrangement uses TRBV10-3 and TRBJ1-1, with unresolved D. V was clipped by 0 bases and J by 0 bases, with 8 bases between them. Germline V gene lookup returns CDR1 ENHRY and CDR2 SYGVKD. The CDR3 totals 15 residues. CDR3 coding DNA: TGTGCCATCAGTGAGTCGCTAGACCTGAACACTGAAGCTTTCTTT. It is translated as CAISESLDLNTEAFF.

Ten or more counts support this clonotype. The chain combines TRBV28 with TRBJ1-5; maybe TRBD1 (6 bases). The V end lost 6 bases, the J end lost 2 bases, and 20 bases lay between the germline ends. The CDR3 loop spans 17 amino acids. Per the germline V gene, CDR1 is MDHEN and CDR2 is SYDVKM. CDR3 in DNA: TGTGCCAGCAGACGCACACGGACAGACCGAGGCAATCAGCCCCAGCATTTT. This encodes CASRRTRTDRGNQPQHF.

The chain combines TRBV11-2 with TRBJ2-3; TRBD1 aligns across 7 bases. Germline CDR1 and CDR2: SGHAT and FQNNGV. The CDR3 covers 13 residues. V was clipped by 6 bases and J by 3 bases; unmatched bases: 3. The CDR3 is CASSHRGTDTQYF. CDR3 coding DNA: TGTGCCAGCAGTCACAGGGGAACAGATACGCAGTATTTT.

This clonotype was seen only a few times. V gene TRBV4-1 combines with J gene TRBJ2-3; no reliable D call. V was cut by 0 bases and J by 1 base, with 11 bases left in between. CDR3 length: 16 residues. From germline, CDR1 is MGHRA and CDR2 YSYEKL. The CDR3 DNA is TGCGCCAGCAGCCAAGATCTTCGTTTTGGCACAGATACGCAGTATTTT. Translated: CASSQDLRFGTDTQYF.

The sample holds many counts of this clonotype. CDR3 DNA: TGTGCCAGCAGCCAATCGTCAGTCAGGTTGGCCTATGGCTACACCTTC. Encoded protein: CASSQSSVRLAYGYTF. The chain employs TRBV16 and TRBJ1-2; D is unresolved. Trimming cost V 0 bases and J 4 bases, with 15 bases left between them. This CDR3 region has 16 residues. The germline V gene has CDR1 KGHSY and CDR2 FQNENV.

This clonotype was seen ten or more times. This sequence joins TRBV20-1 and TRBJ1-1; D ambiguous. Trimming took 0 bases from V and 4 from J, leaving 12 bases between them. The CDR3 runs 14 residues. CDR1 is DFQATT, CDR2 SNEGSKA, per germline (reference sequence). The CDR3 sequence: CSARDQLQSTEAFF. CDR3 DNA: TGCAGTGCTAGAGATCAGCTACAGTCCACTGAAGCTTTCTTT.

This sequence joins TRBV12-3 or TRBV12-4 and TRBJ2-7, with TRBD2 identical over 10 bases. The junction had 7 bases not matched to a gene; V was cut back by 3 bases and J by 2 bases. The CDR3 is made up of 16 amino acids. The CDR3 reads CASSFGAGGPTYEQYF. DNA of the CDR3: TGTGCCAGCAGTTTTGGAGCGGGAGGGCCCACCTACGAGCAGTACTTC.

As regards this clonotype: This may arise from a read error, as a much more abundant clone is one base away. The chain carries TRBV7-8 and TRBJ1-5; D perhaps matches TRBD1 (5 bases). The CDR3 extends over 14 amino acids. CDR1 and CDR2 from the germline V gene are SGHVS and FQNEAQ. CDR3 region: CASSLEEGYQPKHF. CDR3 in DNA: TGTGCCAGCAGCTTAGAGGAGGGGTATCAGCCCAAGCATTTT.

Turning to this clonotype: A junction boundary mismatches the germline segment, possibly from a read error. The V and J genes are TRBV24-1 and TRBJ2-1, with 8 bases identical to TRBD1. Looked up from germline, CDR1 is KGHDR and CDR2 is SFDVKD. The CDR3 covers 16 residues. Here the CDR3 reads CATSVSGTGYGNKQFF. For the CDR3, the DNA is TGTGCCACCAGTGTTTCCGGGACAGGTTACGGCAATAAGCAGTTCTTC.

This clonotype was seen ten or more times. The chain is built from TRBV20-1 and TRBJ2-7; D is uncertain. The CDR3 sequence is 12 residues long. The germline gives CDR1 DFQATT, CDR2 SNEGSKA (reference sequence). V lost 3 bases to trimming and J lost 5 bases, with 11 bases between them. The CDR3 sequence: CSASNRVNEQYF. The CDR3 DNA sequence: TGCAGTGCTAGTAACAGAGTGAACGAGCAGTACTTC.

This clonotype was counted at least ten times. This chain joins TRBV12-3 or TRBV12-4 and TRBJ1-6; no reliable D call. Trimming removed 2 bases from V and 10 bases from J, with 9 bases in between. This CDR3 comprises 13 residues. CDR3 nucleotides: TGTGCCAGCAGTTTAAGCGGCGGATCACCCCTCCACTTT. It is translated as CASSLSGGSPLHF.

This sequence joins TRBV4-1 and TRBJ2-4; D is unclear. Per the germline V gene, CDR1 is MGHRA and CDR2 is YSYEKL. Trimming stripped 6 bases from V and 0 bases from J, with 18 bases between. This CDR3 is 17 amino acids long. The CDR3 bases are TGCGCCAGCAGATCGAGACTTCAAGCTTCAGCCAAAAACATTCAGTACTTC. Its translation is CASRSRLQASAKNIQYF.

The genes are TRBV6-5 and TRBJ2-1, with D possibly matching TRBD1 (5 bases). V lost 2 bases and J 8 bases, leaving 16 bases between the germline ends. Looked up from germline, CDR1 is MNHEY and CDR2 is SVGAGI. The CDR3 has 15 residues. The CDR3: CASSYRQGNVDEQFF. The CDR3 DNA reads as TGTGCCAGCAGTTACAGGCAGGGAAATGTGGATGAGCAGTTCTTC.

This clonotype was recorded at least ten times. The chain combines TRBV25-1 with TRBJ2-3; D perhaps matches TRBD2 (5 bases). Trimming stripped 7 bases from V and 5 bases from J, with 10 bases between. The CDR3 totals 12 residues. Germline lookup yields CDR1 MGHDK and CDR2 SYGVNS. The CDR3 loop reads CASKLVGDTQYF. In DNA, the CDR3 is TGTGCCAGCAAACTAGTCGGAGATACGCAGTATTTT.

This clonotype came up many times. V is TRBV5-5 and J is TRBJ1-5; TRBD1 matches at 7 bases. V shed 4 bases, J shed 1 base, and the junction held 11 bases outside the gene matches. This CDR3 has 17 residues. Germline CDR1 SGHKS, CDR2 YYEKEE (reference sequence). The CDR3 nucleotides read TGTGCCAGCAGCAGCATACAGGGGAGAGGGAGCAATCAGCCCCAGCATTTT. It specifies CASSSIQGRGSNQPQHF.

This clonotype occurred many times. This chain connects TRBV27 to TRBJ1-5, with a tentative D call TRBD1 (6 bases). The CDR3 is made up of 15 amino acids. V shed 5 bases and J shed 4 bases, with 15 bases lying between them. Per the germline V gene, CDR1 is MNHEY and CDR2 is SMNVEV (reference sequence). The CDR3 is CASSMIGTQNQPQHF. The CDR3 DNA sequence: TGTGCCAGCAGTATGATCGGGACACAGAATCAGCCCCAGCATTTT.

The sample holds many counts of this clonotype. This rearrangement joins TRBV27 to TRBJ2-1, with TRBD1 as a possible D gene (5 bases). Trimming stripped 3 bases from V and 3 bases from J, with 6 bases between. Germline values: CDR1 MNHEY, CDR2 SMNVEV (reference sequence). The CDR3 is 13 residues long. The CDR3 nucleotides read TGTGCCAGCAGTTTCCAGGGCTACAATGAGCAGTTCTTC. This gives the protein CASSFQGYNEQFF.

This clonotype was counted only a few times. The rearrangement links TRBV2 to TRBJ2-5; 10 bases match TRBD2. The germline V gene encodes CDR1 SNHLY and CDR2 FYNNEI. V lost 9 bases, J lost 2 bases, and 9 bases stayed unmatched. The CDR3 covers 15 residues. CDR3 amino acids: CASSRGLAQQETQYF. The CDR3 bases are TGTGCCAGTAGCCGGGGACTAGCGCAGCAAGAGACCCAGTACTTC.

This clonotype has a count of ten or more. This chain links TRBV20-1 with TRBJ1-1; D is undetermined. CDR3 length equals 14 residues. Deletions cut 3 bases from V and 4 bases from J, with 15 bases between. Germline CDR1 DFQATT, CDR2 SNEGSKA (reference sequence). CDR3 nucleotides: TGCAGTGCTAGCGAGGTCAGTCAACCCACTGAAGCTTTCTTT. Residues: CSASEVSQPTEAFF.

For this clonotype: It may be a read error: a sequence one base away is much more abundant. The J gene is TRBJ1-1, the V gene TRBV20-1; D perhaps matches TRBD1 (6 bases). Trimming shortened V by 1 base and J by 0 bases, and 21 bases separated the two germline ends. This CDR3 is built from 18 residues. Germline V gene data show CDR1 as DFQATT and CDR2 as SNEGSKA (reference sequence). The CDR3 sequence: CSARAPSGGAFVNTEAFF. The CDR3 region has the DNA TGCAGTGCTAGAGCACCCTCGGGGGGGGCTTTCGTGAACACTGAAGCTTTCTTT.

The CDR3 DNA reads as TGTGCCAGCAGCCAAGATAGCCCAGGGTTTGCAACTAATGAAAAACTGTTTTTT. It translates to CASSQDSPGFATNEKLFF. The V call is TRBV14, the J call TRBJ1-4; a weak D match, TRBD1 (5 bases). Germline assignment: CDR1 SGHDN and CDR2 FVKESK. Deletions cut 0 bases from V and 0 bases from J, with 14 bases between. CDR3 length equals 18 residues.

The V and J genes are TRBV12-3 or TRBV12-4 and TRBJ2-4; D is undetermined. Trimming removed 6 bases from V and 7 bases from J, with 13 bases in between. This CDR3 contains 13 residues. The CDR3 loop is CASREGPANIQYF. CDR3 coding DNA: TGTGCCAGCAGAGAAGGTCCAGCGAACATTCAGTACTTC.

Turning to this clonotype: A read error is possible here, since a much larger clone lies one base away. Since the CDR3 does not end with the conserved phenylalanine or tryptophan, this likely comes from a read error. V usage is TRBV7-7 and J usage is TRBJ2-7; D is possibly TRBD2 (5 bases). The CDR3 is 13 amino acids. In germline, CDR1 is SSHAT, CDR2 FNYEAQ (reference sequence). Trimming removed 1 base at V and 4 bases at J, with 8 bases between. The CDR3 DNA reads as TGTGCCAGCAGCTTAGGACGGGAATACGAGCAGTACATC. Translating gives CASSLGREYEQYI.

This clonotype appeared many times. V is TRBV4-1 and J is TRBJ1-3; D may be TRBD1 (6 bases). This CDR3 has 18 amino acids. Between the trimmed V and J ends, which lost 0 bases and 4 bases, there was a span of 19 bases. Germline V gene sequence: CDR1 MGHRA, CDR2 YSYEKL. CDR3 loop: CASSQDKFRGASGNTIYF. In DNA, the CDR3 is TGCGCCAGCAGCCAAGATAAGTTCCGGGGGGCGTCAGGAAACACCATATATTTT.

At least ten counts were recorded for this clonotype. The CDR3 DNA sequence: TGTGCCAGCAGTTTAGCGGGGACGTACCAAGAGACCCAGTACTTC. Encoded protein: CASSLAGTYQETQYF. The genes are TRBV6-2 or TRBV6-3 and TRBJ2-5, with 8 nucleotides matching TRBD2. The CDR3 totals 15 residues. Unmatched junction bases numbered 4, after V lost 4 bases and J lost 0 bases. Germline assignment: CDR1 MNHEY and CDR2 SVGEGT.

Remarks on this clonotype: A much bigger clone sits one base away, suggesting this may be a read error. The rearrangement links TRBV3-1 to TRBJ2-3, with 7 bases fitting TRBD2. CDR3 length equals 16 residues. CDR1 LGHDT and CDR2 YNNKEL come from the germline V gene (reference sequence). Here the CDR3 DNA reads TGTGCCAGCGGCCAATGGGATAGCGGGTACACAGATACGCAGTATTTT. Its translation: CASGQWDSGYTDTQYF.

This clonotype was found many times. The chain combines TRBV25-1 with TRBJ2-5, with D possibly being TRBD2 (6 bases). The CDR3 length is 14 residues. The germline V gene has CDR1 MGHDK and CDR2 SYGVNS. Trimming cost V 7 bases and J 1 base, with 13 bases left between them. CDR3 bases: TGTGCCAGCACAAAAGCGGGCCCCCAAGAGACCCAGTACTTC. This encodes CASTKAGPQETQYF.

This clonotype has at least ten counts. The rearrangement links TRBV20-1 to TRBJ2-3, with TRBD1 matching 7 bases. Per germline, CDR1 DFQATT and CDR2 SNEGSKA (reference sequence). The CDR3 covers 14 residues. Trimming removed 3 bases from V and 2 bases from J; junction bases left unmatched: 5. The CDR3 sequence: CSARGQPYTDTQYF. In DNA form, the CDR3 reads TGCAGTGCTAGGGGACAGCCCTACACAGATACGCAGTATTTT.

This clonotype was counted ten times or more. CDR3 coding DNA: TGTGCCAGCTCACAGACAGTCCAAGAGACCCAGTACTTC. Its protein is CASSQTVQETQYF. V is TRBV18 and J is TRBJ2-5, with a tentative D call TRBD1 (5 bases). Trimming stripped 4 bases from V and 1 base from J, with 7 bases between. Germline CDR1 is KGHSH and CDR2 is LQKENI. The CDR3 is 13 residues long.

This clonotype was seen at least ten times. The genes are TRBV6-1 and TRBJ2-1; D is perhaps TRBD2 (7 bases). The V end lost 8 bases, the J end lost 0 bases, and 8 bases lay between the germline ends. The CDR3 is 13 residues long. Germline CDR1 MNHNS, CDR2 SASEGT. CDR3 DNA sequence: TGTGCCAGCCGGGGGGCCTCCTACAATGAGCAGTTCTTC. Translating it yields CASRGASYNEQFF.

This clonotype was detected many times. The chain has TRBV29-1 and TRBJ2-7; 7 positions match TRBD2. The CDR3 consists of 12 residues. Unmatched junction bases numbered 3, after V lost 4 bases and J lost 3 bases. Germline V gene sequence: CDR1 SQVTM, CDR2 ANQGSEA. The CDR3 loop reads CSVGRGSYEQYF. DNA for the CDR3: TGCAGCGTTGGTCGCGGGAGCTACGAGCAGTACTTC.

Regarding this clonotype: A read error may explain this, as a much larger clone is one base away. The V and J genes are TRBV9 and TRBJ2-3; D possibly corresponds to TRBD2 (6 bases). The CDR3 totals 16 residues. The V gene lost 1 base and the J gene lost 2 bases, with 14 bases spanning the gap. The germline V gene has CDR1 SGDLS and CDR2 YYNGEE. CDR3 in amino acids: CASSVRVAVATDTQYF. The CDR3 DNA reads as TGTGCCAGCAGCGTAAGAGTAGCGGTGGCCACAGATACGCAGTATTTT.